This T cell receptor (beta chain) was obtained from a study of T cells in localized non-small cell lung cancer (dated by TCRdb to 2020 to 2022). Background for the entire study: The study analyzed T cell repertoires of 200 to 250 early-stage NSCLC patients, comparing tumors and uninvolved tumor-adjacent lungs. The cohort was made up of approximately 250 treatment-naive NSCLC patients whose localized lung tumors had been resected. Of the NSCLC patients, 129 were male and around 99 were female, and the mean age was about 69 years.

General conclusions and limits of the study: Of the top 100 tumor clones, a median of roughly 53 were detected in paired uninvolved adjacent lung; around 27 were also among that lung's top 100. Since the design was exploratory, TCR variables were selected using unadjusted p-values with no false-discovery rate correction. Because multi-region tumor sequencing was not performed, intratumor heterogeneity could not be ruled out. Uninvolved tumor-adjacent lung showed the highest T cell clonality, higher than tumor, which suggests more focused antigenic responses in the uninvolved tumor-adjacent lung. Higher T cell density in blood was associated with longer overall survival, whereas higher clonality in adjacent lung was associated with shorter survival.

The immunoSEQ Assay was used to sequence TCR beta CDR3 regions from DNA. The paper's data handling went like this. To compute T cell density, TCR beta template counts were normalized to usable DNA, which was estimated by amplifying housekeeping genes. The preseqR package was used to estimate richness by extrapolating to 400,000 templates for PBMC samples and to 120,000 templates for tissue samples. Clonality was taken to be one minus Pielou's evenness. Tissue-enriched TCRs were identified through differential abundance testing performed on productive amino-acid clonotypes, with a minimum total count of 5 and an alpha of 0.1. The Jaccard Index and the Morisita Overlap Index were used to quantify repertoire overlap between compartments. TCR beta CDR3s were clustered by GLIPH together with public tetramer-defined viral CDR3s, and at least three viral sequences plus V-gene enrichment were required for viral motifs. TCRdb retrieved this table from immuneACCESS and kept in-frame rearrangements only. Not all clones are present; in checked studies, unresolved V genes account for under half, and no reason is known for the remainder. The DNA was the basis for D and trimming; V, J and clone size are from that table. The sample contains tens of thousands of clones, over 80% of them found a single time. In total, the top ten clones hold roughly 15% of the sample.

In regard to this clone: The clone's antigen remains unknown. Base qualities are not provided; no much larger clone lies one nucleotide away.

V loses 4 bases of germline sequence and J loses 9 bases, and the interval between the two ends is 10 bases. The CDR3, cysteine through phenylalanine, is 13 amino acids long. Of all the DNA, just the CDR3 is kept, 39 bases in frame from base 1. Sequences SGHAT (CDR1) and FQNNGV (CDR2) are obtained from the germline V gene. At diagnosis, tumor, uninvolved tumor-adjacent lung and peripheral blood were collected and then preserved as a mix of FFPE and fresh-frozen material. Blood samples were analyzed as peripheral blood mononuclear cells for TCR repertoire profiling. The chain is assembled from TRBV11-2 and TRBJ1-6, and the D gene may be TRBD1, 5 bases matching. The input for sequencing was peripheral blood, taken before any cancer treatment. The TCR was taken from a man aged 40-75 years with stage I squamous cell lung carcinoma. The sequenced DNA is TGTGCCAGCAGCTCAGATAGGGGTTCACCCCTCCACTTT. Protein translation: CASSSDRGSPLHF.